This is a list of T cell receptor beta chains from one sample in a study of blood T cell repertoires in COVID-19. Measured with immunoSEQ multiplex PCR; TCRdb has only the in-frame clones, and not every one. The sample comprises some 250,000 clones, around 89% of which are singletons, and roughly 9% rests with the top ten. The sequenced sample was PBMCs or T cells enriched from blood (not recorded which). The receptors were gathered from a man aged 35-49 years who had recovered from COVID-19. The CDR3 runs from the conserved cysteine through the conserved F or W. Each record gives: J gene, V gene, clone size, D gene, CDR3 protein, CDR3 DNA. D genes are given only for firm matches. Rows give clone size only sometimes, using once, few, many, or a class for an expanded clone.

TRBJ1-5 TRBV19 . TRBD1 CASRGDRAISQPQHF TGTGCCAGTAGGGGAGACAGGGCAATAAGTCAGCCCCAGCATTTT
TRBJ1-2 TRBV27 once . CASSPRDGPYGYTF TGTGCCAGCAGTCCGCGGGACGGCCCCTATGGCTACACCTTC
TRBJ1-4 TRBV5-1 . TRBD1 CASSLGTGGYATNEKLFF TGCGCCAGCAGCTTGGGGACAGGGGGGTATGCAACTAATGAAAAACTGTTTTTT
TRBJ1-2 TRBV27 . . CASTLSAGYGYTF TGTGCCAGCACCTTGTCGGCAGGGTATGGCTACACCTTC
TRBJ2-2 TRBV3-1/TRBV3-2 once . CASSQGITNTGELFF TGTGCCAGCAGCCAAGGTATAACGAACACCGGGGAGCTGTTTTTT
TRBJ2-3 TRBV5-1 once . CASSLAGTSTDTQYF TGCGCCAGCAGCTTGGCCGGGACTAGCACAGATACGCAGTATTTT
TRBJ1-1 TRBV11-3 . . CASSDGGTEAFF TGTGCCAGCAGCGACGGGGGCACTGAAGCTTTCTTT
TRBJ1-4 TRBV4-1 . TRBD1 CASSQDGEGAIVVDEKLFF TGCGCCAGCAGCCAAGACGGTGAGGGGGCAATAGTCGTGGATGAAAAACTGTTTTTT
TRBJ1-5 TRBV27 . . CATRDSHSNQPQHF TGTGCCACGAGGGATAGCCATAGCAATCAGCCCCAGCATTTT
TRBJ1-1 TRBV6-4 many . CASKETENTEAFF TGTGCCAGCAAGGAGACAGAGAACACTGAAGCTTTCTTT
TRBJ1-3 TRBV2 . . CASNRVLRNTIYF TGTGCCAGCAATAGAGTACTACGAAACACCATATATTTT
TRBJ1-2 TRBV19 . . CASRETGVVSYGYTF TGTGCCAGCCGAGAAACCGGGGTGGTAAGCTATGGCTACACCTTC
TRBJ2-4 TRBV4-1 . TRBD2 CASSQDPWGGGLAKNIQYF TGCGCCAGCAGCCAAGATCCCTGGGGCGGGGGATTAGCCAAAAACATTCAGTACTTC
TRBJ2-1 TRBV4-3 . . CASSQVTGLEEFF TGCGCCAGCAGCCAAGTAACAGGGTTGGAAGAGTTCTTC
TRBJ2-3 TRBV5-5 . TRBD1 CASSSGQGSGDTQYF TGTGCCAGCAGCTCGGGACAGGGGAGTGGAGATACGCAGTATTTT
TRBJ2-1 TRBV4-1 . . CASSQVSSNEQFF TGCGCCAGCAGCCAAGTTTCCTCCAATGAGCAGTTCTTC
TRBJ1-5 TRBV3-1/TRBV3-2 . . CASSQDPGRGQPQHF TGTGCCAGCAGCCAAGATCCAGGCAGGGGCCAGCCCCAGCATTTT
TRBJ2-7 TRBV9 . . CASSAGMGASYEQYF TGTGCCAGCAGCGCAGGGATGGGGGCCTCCTACGAGCAGTACTTC
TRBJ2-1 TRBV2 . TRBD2 CASSPSDGGEYNEQFF TGTGCCAGCAGTCCGAGTGACGGGGGGGAGTACAATGAGCAGTTCTTC